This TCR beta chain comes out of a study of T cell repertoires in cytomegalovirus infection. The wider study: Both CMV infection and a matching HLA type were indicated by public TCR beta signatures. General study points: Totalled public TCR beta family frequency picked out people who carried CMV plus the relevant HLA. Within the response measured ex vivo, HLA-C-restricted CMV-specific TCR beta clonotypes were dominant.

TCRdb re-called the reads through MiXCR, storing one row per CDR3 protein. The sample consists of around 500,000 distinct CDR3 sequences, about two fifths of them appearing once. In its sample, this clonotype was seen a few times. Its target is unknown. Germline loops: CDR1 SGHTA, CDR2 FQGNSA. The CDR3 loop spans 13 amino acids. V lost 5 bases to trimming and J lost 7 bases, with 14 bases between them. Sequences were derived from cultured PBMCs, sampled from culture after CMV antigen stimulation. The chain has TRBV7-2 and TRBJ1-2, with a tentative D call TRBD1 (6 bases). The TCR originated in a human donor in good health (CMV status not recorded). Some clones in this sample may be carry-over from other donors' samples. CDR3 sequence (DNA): TGTGCCAGCAGCGCTCAACAGGGTATTGGCTACACCTTC. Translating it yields CASSAQQGIGYTF.